Here is one T cell receptor beta chain with its context. Its antigen is unidentified. The data stem from a study of shared clonotypes between healthy human individuals. Profiling relied on immunoSEQ multiplex PCR, and the TCRdb table lists in-frame clones only, not all of them. The sample yields millions of clones, approximately 92% seen once. Germline-derived CDR1 and CDR2 are SGHTA and FQGNSA. The CDR3 length is 14 residues. V lost 5 bases, J lost 3 bases, and 7 bases stayed unmatched. General study points: Although depth was large, rarefaction showed that sequencing of the sorted subsets was incomplete.

Input material: naive CD4+ T cells sorted from blood. Indicated subset: CD45RA+ positively selected. This TCR was recovered from a young man in good health. This chain joins TRBV7-2 and TRBJ2-7; 7 bases fit TRBD1. The CDR3 reads CASSTHRGDYEQYF. CDR3 bases: TGTGCCAGCAGCACTCACAGGGGCGACTACGAGCAGTACTTC.